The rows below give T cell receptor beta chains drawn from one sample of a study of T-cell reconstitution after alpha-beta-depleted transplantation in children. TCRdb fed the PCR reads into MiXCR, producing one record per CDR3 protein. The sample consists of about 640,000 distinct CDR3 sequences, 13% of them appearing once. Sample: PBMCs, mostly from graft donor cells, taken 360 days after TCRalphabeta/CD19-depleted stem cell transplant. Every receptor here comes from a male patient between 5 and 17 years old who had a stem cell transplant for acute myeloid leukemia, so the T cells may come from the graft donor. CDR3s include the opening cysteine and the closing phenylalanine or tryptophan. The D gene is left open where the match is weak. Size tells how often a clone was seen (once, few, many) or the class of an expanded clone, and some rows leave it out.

TGTGCCAGCAGTAAGGACAGTCCCTACGAGCAGTACTTC	CASSKDSPYEQYF	TRBV6-2/TRBV6-3	NA	TRBJ2-7	NA
TGCGCCAGCGGCCCGTTCGGGACAGGGAATTACGAGCAGTACTTC	CASGPFGTGNYEQYF	TRBV5-1	TRBD1	TRBJ2-7	few
TGTGCCTGGAGGGCGGGACAGTTAACCGGGGAGCTGTTTTTT	CAWRAGQLTGELFF	TRBV30	NA	TRBJ2-2	NA
TGTGCCAGCAGACTCGACAGGGGGCTATACGAGCAGTACTTC	CASRLDRGLYEQYF	TRBV12-3/TRBV12-4	TRBD1	TRBJ2-7	NA
TGCAGCGTCTTAGCCGGTGAGCAGTTCTTC	CSVLAGEQFF	TRBV29-1	NA	TRBJ2-1	few
TGTGCCACCCAAGGGGGACTCTTCTACGAGCAGTACTTC	CATQGGLFYEQYF	TRBV10-3	NA	TRBJ2-7	many
TGTGCCAGCAGTTATTTGACCACCCCAATACTAGGGGAGCTGTTTTTT	CASSYLTTPILGELFF	TRBV6-2/TRBV6-3	NA	TRBJ2-2	NA
TGTGCCAGTAGTGTGGCCCCACTAGCGACAGCTAGCACAGATACGCAGTATTTT	CASSVAPLATASTDTQYF	TRBV19	TRBD2	TRBJ2-3	few
TGTGCCAGCAGGCCCATTGCGTCGGACAGGGGCAATGAGCAGTTCTTC	CASRPIASDRGNEQFF	TRBV7-2	TRBD1	TRBJ2-1	NA
TGCAGCGTGGTCGACAGGGAACAGACCGGGGAGCTGTTTTTT	CSVVDREQTGELFF	TRBV29-1	TRBD1	TRBJ2-2	few
TGCAGCGTTGAAGATGGGTGGGCAGGGCTTGCCACCGGGGAGCTGTTTTTT	CSVEDGWAGLATGELFF	TRBV29-1	NA	TRBJ2-2	many
TGCAGTGCTAGAACAGGGGGCAGCTATGGCTACACCTTC	CSARTGGSYGYTF	TRBV20-1	TRBD1	TRBJ1-2	NA
TGCAGCGGCAAGATGGGACTAGCGGGAACGAACACCGGGGAGCTGTTTTTT	CSGKMGLAGTNTGELFF	TRBV29-1	TRBD2	TRBJ2-2	NA
TGTGCCAGCATCCTAGGCCTAGCTCGCAATGAGCAGTTCTTC	CASILGLARNEQFF	TRBV28	NA	TRBJ2-1	few
TGTGCCAGCAGTTTTGGGGGAGTCAAATTCGAGCAGTACTTC	CASSFGGVKFEQYF	TRBV28	NA	TRBJ2-7	many
TGTGCCAGCAGCCAGGAGGGACTAGCGGTAACCCAGTACTTC	CASSQEGLAVTQYF	TRBV5-6	TRBD2	TRBJ2-5	many
TGTGCCAGCAGTTCGGACAGGCTGAGCTACGAGCAGTACTTC	CASSSDRLSYEQYF	TRBV28	TRBD1	TRBJ2-7	few
TGTGCCAGCAGTTTCCGGGCAGGGCTGGGGGAGACCCAGTACTTC	CASSFRAGLGETQYF	TRBV28	NA	TRBJ2-5	few
TGCAGTGCTAGGAACCCGACAGGGTCGAGCTACGAGCAGTACTTC	CSARNPTGSSYEQYF	TRBV20-1	TRBD1	TRBJ2-7	NA
TGCGCCAGCAGCTTGGATGGGGCAGGGATCTATGGCTACACCTTC	CASSLDGAGIYGYTF	TRBV5-1	NA	TRBJ1-2	few
TGTGCCAGCAGTTACGACCGGGGTCTAGATACGCAGTATTTT	CASSYDRGLDTQYF	TRBV6-5	NA	TRBJ2-3	few
TGCAGTGCCGAACAGACTAGCCGAAACTCCTACGAGCAGTACTTC	CSAEQTSRNSYEQYF	TRBV20-1	TRBD2	TRBJ2-7	NA
TGCGCCAGCGGGACGACCGGCACAGATACGCAGTATTTT	CASGTTGTDTQYF	TRBV5-1	NA	TRBJ2-3	few
TGTGCCATCAGTGAGTTCTACGGGACTAGCGGCACAGATACGCAGTATTTT	CAISEFYGTSGTDTQYF	TRBV10-3	TRBD2	TRBJ2-3	NA
TGTGCCACCAGCGACTGGACAGGGAGTTACCAAGAGACCCAGTACTTC	CATSDWTGSYQETQYF	TRBV15	TRBD1	TRBJ2-5	NA
TGCGCCAGCAGCTTGGGGACAGGGGCGGGTGAAGCTTTCTTT	CASSLGTGAGEAFF	TRBV5-1	TRBD1	TRBJ1-1	few
TGTGCCAGCTCGGACAGGGTATACAATGAGCAGTTCTTC	CASSDRVYNEQFF	TRBV18	TRBD1	TRBJ2-1	few
TGTGCCAGCACTGGGACTCCATTCAAGCAGTACTTC	CASTGTPFKQYF	TRBV6-2/TRBV6-3	NA	TRBJ2-7	NA
TGTGCCAGCAGTGCCCCCGGGACAGGTTTCTATGGCTACACCTTC	CASSAPGTGFYGYTF	TRBV6-1	TRBD1	TRBJ1-2	NA
TGTGCCAGCAGTTTACGGGGACTAGCGGAACGACGGGACTCCTACAATGAGCAGTTCTTC	CASSLRGLAERRDSYNEQFF	TRBV28	TRBD2	TRBJ2-1	NA
TGTGCCAGCAGTTTTTCGACAGGGGTAGGGGGCAATGAGCAGTTCTTC	CASSFSTGVGGNEQFF	TRBV27	TRBD1	TRBJ2-1	NA
TGTGCCAGCGCCCTTAACACCGGGGAGCTGTTTTTT	CASALNTGELFF	TRBV5-5	NA	TRBJ2-2	NA
TGTGCCAGCAGCCAAGACACTAGCAGTCGGAATGATGAGCAGTTCTTC	CASSQDTSSRNDEQFF	TRBV14	NA	TRBJ2-1	NA
TGCAGGCCCGCCCGGGGCGCGTACACTGAAGCTTTCTTT	CRPARGAYTEAFF	TRBV20-1	NA	TRBJ1-1	few
TGTGCCAGCAGTTTAAGGTCCGCAACTAATGAAAAACTGTTTTTT	CASSLRSATNEKLFF	TRBV12-3/TRBV12-4	NA	TRBJ1-4	NA
TGTGCCAGCACCGAATGGAGGGGGCTTTACTCCTACAATGAGCAGTTCTTC	CASTEWRGLYSYNEQFF	TRBV25-1	NA	TRBJ2-1	NA
TGTGCCTGGAGTCGATCGGGAGGGGTTTACGAGCAGTACTTC	CAWSRSGGVYEQYF	TRBV30	TRBD2	TRBJ2-7	NA
TGTGCCAGCAGCTGGGACAGGGGGCCCAAGATGACCATATATTTT	CASSWDRGPKMTIYF	TRBV7-9	TRBD1	TRBJ1-3	few
TGCAGCGTTGATGGGGGAGAAGGGTTCTACGAGCAGTACTTC	CSVDGGEGFYEQYF	TRBV29-1	NA	TRBJ2-7	many
TGTGCCAGCAGGCGGGGGGCGTCTGGAGTTAATGAAAAACTGTTTTTT	CASRRGASGVNEKLFF	TRBV12-3/TRBV12-4	NA	TRBJ1-4	NA
TGCAGCGCCGAAGGGCTTCTTCAAGAGACCCAGTACTTC	CSAEGLLQETQYF	TRBV29-1	NA	TRBJ2-5	few
TGTGCCAGCAGTTTAGGGACTAGCGGGGAACAAGAGACCCAGTACTTC	CASSLGTSGEQETQYF	TRBV28	TRBD2	TRBJ2-5	few
TGCAGCGTTGAACGCCAAGGCGGGCAGTACTTC	CSVERQGGQYF	TRBV29-1	NA	TRBJ2-7	few
TGTGCCAGCAGTTTGACACGGGACCCGTCCTACAATGAGCAGTTCTTC	CASSLTRDPSYNEQFF	TRBV27	NA	TRBJ2-1	few
TGTGCCAGCAGCCAAGATCCTAGCGGGAGGCCCATCCAGTACTTC	CASSQDPSGRPIQYF	TRBV3-1	TRBD2	TRBJ2-5	NA
TGCAGTGCTAGAGTGGTTAACTCCTACGAGCAGTACTTC	CSARVVNSYEQYF	TRBV20-1	NA	TRBJ2-7	few
TGCGCCAGCAGCTCCTTTACTCGGGAGCAGTTCTTC	CASSSFTREQFF	TRBV4-3	NA	TRBJ2-1	few
TGCAGCGCCCCGGGACAGGGGAGAAATGGCTACACCTTC	CSAPGQGRNGYTF	TRBV29-1	TRBD1	TRBJ1-2	NA
TGTGCCAGCAGTGAAGCCGGACAGGCTTACCAAGAGACCCAGTACTTC	CASSEAGQAYQETQYF	TRBV2	TRBD1	TRBJ2-5	few
TGCAGTGCTAGAGAGGCGGCTAGCGGAACCAAAAACATTCAGTACTTC	CSAREAASGTKNIQYF	TRBV20-1	TRBD2	TRBJ2-4	NA
TGTGCCAGCACGGGACTAGCGGGAGATGAGCAGTTCTTC	CASTGLAGDEQFF	TRBV12-3/TRBV12-4	TRBD2	TRBJ2-1	few
TGTGCCAGCAGAAAGGCTAGCGGGAAATTATACGAGCAGTACTTC	CASRKASGKLYEQYF	TRBV12-3/TRBV12-4	TRBD2	TRBJ2-7	many
TGCAGCGTTGGAGGGAGCATATACGAGCAGTACTTC	CSVGGSIYEQYF	TRBV29-1	NA	TRBJ2-7	NA
TGTGCCAGCAGTTTTTGGACGGGACAGGGGAACTATGGCTACACCTTC	CASSFWTGQGNYGYTF	TRBV28	TRBD1	TRBJ1-2	few
TGTGCCAGCAGTTACTTCGTGTTTAGCGGAACCTACGAGCAGTACTTC	CASSYFVFSGTYEQYF	TRBV6-5	NA	TRBJ2-7	NA
TGTGCCAGCACGAAGAGAGTTGGGGGCACAGATACGCAGTATTTT	CASTKRVGGTDTQYF	TRBV27	NA	TRBJ2-3	NA
TGCAGTGCTAGAGATTTTCGACTAGCGGGCAATGAGCAGTTCTTC	CSARDFRLAGNEQFF	TRBV20-1	TRBD2	TRBJ2-1	many
TGCAGCGTTGCCGGCCAACCAGTGAACTATGGCTACACCTTC	CSVAGQPVNYGYTF	TRBV29-1	NA	TRBJ1-2	few
TGTGCCAGCAGCTCGTGGGACGCGGGAGAGACCCAGTACTTC	CASSSWDAGETQYF	TRBV7-2	NA	TRBJ2-5	few